This T cell receptor (beta chain) derives from a study of blood T cell repertoires in COVID-19. Study as a whole: T cells, B-cell-depleted T cells, or PBMCs provided the cDNA or gDNA that served as material.

Per the original methods: How many nucleated cells were present was estimated from reference gene primer amplification. The table came from immunoSEQ multiplex PCR; TCRdb's copy has only in-frame clones and leaves some out. V, J and clone size reflect that table, while D and trimming were determined from the DNA. The sample has approximately 62,000 clones, just under 90% seen once. The CDR3 runs to 16 residues. V was shortened by 2 bases and J by 4 bases, with 17 bases between the two germline ends. In germline, CDR1 is PRHDT, CDR2 FYEKMQ (reference sequence). The sequenced sample consisted of peripheral blood. The receptor was derived from a man in his 60s with acute or convalescent COVID-19. The chain recombines TRBV13 with TRBJ1-1; TRBD1 might be the D (6 bases). The chain's CDR3 is CASSLQVAGASTEAFF. CDR3 in DNA: TGTGCCAGCAGCTTACAGGTTGCGGGGGCGAGCACTGAAGCTTTCTTT.